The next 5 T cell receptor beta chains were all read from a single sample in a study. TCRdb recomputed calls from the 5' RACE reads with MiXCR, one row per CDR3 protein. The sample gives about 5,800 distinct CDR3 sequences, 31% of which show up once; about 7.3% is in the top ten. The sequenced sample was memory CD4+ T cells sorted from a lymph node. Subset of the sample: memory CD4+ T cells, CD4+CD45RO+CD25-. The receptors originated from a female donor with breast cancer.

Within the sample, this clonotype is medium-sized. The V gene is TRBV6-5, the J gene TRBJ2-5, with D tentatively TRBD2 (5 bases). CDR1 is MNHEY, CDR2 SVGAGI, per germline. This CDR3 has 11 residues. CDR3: CASGSQETQYF. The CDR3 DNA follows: TGTGCGTCGGGGTCACAAGAGACCCAGTACTTC.

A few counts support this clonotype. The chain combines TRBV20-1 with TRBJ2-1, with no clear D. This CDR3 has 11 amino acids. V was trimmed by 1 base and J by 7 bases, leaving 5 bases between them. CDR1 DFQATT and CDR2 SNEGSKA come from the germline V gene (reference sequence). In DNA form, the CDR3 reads TGCAGTGCTAGAGTTGGTAATGAGCAGTTCTTC. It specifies CSARVGNEQFF.

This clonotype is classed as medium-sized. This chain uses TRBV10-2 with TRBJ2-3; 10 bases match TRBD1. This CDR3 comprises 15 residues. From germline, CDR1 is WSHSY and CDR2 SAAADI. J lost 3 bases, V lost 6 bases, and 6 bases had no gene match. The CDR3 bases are TGCGCCAGCAGCGCCAGGACAGGGGGGACAGATACGCAGTATTTT. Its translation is CASSARTGGTDTQYF.

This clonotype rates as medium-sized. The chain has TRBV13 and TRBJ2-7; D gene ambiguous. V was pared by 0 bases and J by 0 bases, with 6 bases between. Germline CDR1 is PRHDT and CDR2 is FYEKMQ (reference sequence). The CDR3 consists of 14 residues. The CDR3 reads CASSLGVSSYEQYF. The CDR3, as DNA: TGTGCCAGCAGCTTAGGCGTTAGCTCCTACGAGCAGTACTTC.

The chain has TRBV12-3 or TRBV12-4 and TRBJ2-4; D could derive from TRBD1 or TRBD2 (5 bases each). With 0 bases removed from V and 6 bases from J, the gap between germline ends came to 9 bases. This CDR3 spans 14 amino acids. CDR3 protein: CASSLARAGNIQYF. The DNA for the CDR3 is TGTGCCAGCAGTTTAGCCAGGGCGGGAAACATTCAGTACTTC.